This is a list of T cell receptor beta chains from one sample in a study of blood T cell repertoires in COVID-19. Data came from immunoSEQ multiplex PCR; TCRdb stores just in-frame clones and leaves some out. The sample consists of about 200,000 clones, more than 65% of them appearing once. Sequenced input: peripheral blood. These receptor sequences come from a human donor in a cohort sampled during active COVID-19. Both conserved end residues are part of each CDR3. D genes are given only for firm matches. Not every row has a clone size; where given, it reads once, few, many or a size class.

V: TRBV7-8; size: NA; J: TRBJ2-1; D: NA; DNA: TGTGCCAGCAGCTCAACGGGTCTCCCCTTCTACAATGAGCAGTTCTTC; CDR3: CASSSTGLPFYNEQFF
V: TRBV19; size: NA; J: TRBJ2-5; D: NA; DNA: TGTGCCAGTAGTTCAGGATCCCAAGAGACCCAGTACTTC; CDR3: CASSSGSQETQYF
V: TRBV6-5; size: NA; J: TRBJ2-6; D: NA; DNA: TGTGCCAGTCGCGAAGGGGGATCTGGGGCCAACGTCCTGACTTTC; CDR3: CASREGGSGANVLTF
V: TRBV3-1/TRBV3-2; size: NA; J: TRBJ1-4; D: NA; DNA: TGTGCCAGCAGCCAATACTCCGAAAAACTGTTTTTT; CDR3: CASSQYSEKLFF
V: TRBV12-3/TRBV12-4; size: NA; J: TRBJ2-7; D: NA; DNA: TGTGCCAGCAGTCCGCAAGCACCCTACGAGCAGTACTTC; CDR3: CASSPQAPYEQYF
V: TRBV4-1; size: NA; J: TRBJ1-4; D: TRBD1; DNA: TGCGCCAGCAGCCTAAACCCGGGACAGGGCGGCGAAAAACTGTTTTTT; CDR3: CASSLNPGQGGEKLFF
V: TRBV5-1; size: NA; J: TRBJ1-1; D: TRBD1; DNA: TGCGCCAGCAGCAAAGGACAGGGGAGGACTGAAGCTTTCTTT; CDR3: CASSKGQGRTEAFF
V: TRBV5-1; size: NA; J: TRBJ2-1; D: NA; DNA: TGCGCCAGCATGTTAGTGACTACCAATGAGCAGTTCTTC; CDR3: CASMLVTTNEQFF
V: TRBV28; size: NA; J: TRBJ2-1; D: TRBD1; DNA: TGTGCCAGCAGAGGGACAGGGCATGAGCAGTTCTTC; CDR3: CASRGTGHEQFF
V: TRBV24-1; size: once; J: TRBJ1-3; D: TRBD1; DNA: TGTGCCACCAGTGATTCACGACAGGGTGACACCATATATTTT; CDR3: CATSDSRQGDTIYF
V: TRBV7-9; size: NA; J: TRBJ2-5; D: NA; DNA: TGTGCCAGCAGTCCCGACGACAGGTTGGGGTCCCAGTACTTC; CDR3: CASSPDDRLGSQYF
V: TRBV29-1; size: NA; J: TRBJ2-4; D: NA; DNA: TGCAGCGTTGGAGGGGGGGAGGGCAAAAACATTCAGTACTTC; CDR3: CSVGGGEGKNIQYF